This is a list of T cell receptor beta chains from one sample in a study of cytomegalovirus exposure and HLA in healthy donors. The method was immunoSEQ multiplex PCR; TCRdb's version includes in-frame clones alone and lacks a portion of them. The sample consists of 85,000 to 100,000 clones, 64% of them appearing once. Sample: PBMCs. The receptors shown here come from a man in his sixties in good health and CMV-seronegative. CDR3s include the opening cysteine and the closing phenylalanine or tryptophan. The order of the fields is V gene, clone size, D gene, CDR3 length, J gene, CDR3 DNA, CDR3 protein. A D gene is named only where the DNA matches it firmly. A clone size is listed for some rows: how often the clone was seen (once, few, many), or a class if it is expanded.

V gene: TRBV10-2; clone size: few; D gene: TRBD1; CDR3 length: 16; J gene: TRBJ1-5; CDR3 DNA: TGCGCCAGCAGTGACATCGACAGGGCGAGTTATCAGCCCCAGCATTTT; CDR3 protein: CASSDIDRASYQPQHF
V gene: TRBV5-1; clone size: -; D gene: -; CDR3 length: 14; J gene: TRBJ2-1; CDR3 DNA: TGCGCCAGCAGCTTACAACAGGGGGAGGGGGAGCAGTTCTTC; CDR3 protein: CASSLQQGEGEQFF
V gene: TRBV7-3; clone size: few; D gene: TRBD2; CDR3 length: 14; J gene: TRBJ2-5; CDR3 DNA: TGTGCCAGCAGCCCACTAGCGGCGCGGGAGACCCAGTACTTC; CDR3 protein: CASSPLAARETQYF
V gene: TRBV5-4; clone size: once; D gene: -; CDR3 length: 15; J gene: TRBJ2-5; CDR3 DNA: TGTGCCAGCAGCTTGGATCAGGGGCGCGGGGAGACCCAGTACTTC; CDR3 protein: CASSLDQGRGETQYF
V gene: TRBV11-2; clone size: few; D gene: TRBD1; CDR3 length: 14; J gene: TRBJ2-7; CDR3 DNA: TGTGCCAGCAGCGAACCGGGACAGGGGTCCGAGCAGTACTTC; CDR3 protein: CASSEPGQGSEQYF
V gene: TRBV4-1; clone size: -; D gene: -; CDR3 length: 17; J gene: TRBJ2-6; CDR3 DNA: TGCGCCAGCAGCCAGAGCCCATCTCTCTCTGGGGCCAACGTCCTGACTTTC; CDR3 protein: CASSQSPSLSGANVLTF
V gene: TRBV4-1; clone size: -; D gene: -; CDR3 length: 13; J gene: TRBJ1-5; CDR3 DNA: TGCGCCAGCAGCCCGACAGGTACAACGCCCCAGCATTTT; CDR3 protein: CASSPTGTTPQHF
V gene: TRBV27; clone size: once; D gene: -; CDR3 length: 13; J gene: TRBJ2-7; CDR3 DNA: TGTGCCAGCAGGCCGGCCTTAGGGGGCGAGCAGTACTTC; CDR3 protein: CASRPALGGEQYF
V gene: TRBV6-5; clone size: -; D gene: TRBD1; CDR3 length: 13; J gene: TRBJ1-5; CDR3 DNA: TGTGCCAGCAGTCGCAGGGGGAGGAGGCCCCAGCATTTT; CDR3 protein: CASSRRGRRPQHF
V gene: TRBV27; clone size: -; D gene: -; CDR3 length: 14; J gene: TRBJ2-7; CDR3 DNA: TGTGCCAGCAGTTTGACAGGTGGATCCTACGAGCAGTACTTC; CDR3 protein: CASSLTGGSYEQYF
V gene: TRBV27; clone size: -; D gene: -; CDR3 length: 15; J gene: TRBJ1-4; CDR3 DNA: TGTGCCAGCAGTTTGTCGACAGGAGGTCTTGAAAAACTGTTTTTT; CDR3 protein: CASSLSTGGLEKLFF
V gene: TRBV2; clone size: -; D gene: -; CDR3 length: 12; J gene: TRBJ2-5; CDR3 DNA: TGTGCCAGCACCACAAGGGGGGAGACCCAGTACTTC; CDR3 protein: CASTTRGETQYF
V gene: TRBV28; clone size: -; D gene: -; CDR3 length: 15; J gene: TRBJ2-4; CDR3 DNA: TGTGCCAGCAGCCCTCGGACTCTTTCCAAAAACATTCAGTACTTC; CDR3 protein: CASSPRTLSKNIQYF
V gene: TRBV27; clone size: -; D gene: -; CDR3 length: 19; J gene: TRBJ2-7; CDR3 DNA: TGTGCCACCCCGGGGGGCGGGGGACCCAAGGCTTCTACCAGGCGGGAGCAGTACTTC; CDR3 protein: CATPGGGGPKASTRREQYF
V gene: TRBV2; clone size: few; D gene: -; CDR3 length: 13; J gene: TRBJ1-1; CDR3 DNA: TGTGCCAGCAGTCCCAGGGAGGGCACTGAAGCTTTCTTT; CDR3 protein: CASSPREGTEAFF
V gene: TRBV6-5; clone size: -; D gene: TRBD2; CDR3 length: 15; J gene: TRBJ2-1; CDR3 DNA: TGTGCCAGCAGTTACGGGACGGGAGGGTACAATGAGCAGTTCTTC; CDR3 protein: CASSYGTGGYNEQFF
V gene: TRBV6-6; clone size: -; D gene: TRBD2; CDR3 length: 14; J gene: TRBJ2-1; CDR3 DNA: TGTGCCACGATGACTAGCGGGAGCTGCAATGAGCAGTTCTTC; CDR3 protein: CATMTSGSCNEQFF
V gene: TRBV29-1; clone size: -; D gene: TRBD1; CDR3 length: 14; J gene: TRBJ2-3; CDR3 DNA: TGCAGCGATCTGACAGGGGGGGGGTCAGATACGCAGTATTTT; CDR3 protein: CSDLTGGGSDTQYF
V gene: TRBV28; clone size: few; D gene: -; CDR3 length: 12; J gene: TRBJ1-6; CDR3 DNA: TGTGCCAGCAGCCTTAGGAGTTCACCCCTCCACTTT; CDR3 protein: CASSLRSSPLHF
V gene: TRBV29-1; clone size: -; D gene: -; CDR3 length: 13; J gene: TRBJ2-2; CDR3 DNA: TGCAGCGTTGGGACAGTCGACACCGGGGAGCTGTTTTTT; CDR3 protein: CSVGTVDTGELFF
V gene: TRBV6-5; clone size: -; D gene: TRBD1; CDR3 length: 15; J gene: TRBJ2-1; CDR3 DNA: TGTGCCAGCAGTTACTCGGGGACAGGGTGGGATGAGCAGTTCTTC; CDR3 protein: CASSYSGTGWDEQFF
V gene: TRBV5-1; clone size: -; D gene: -; CDR3 length: 15; J gene: TRBJ2-1; CDR3 DNA: TGCGCCAGCAGCTTGGCGGGGAACCCTGGGAATGAGCAGTTCTTC; CDR3 protein: CASSLAGNPGNEQFF
V gene: TRBV28; clone size: -; D gene: -; CDR3 length: 13; J gene: TRBJ2-7; CDR3 DNA: TGTGCCAGCCTTATCCCAGGGACCTACGAGCAGTACTTC; CDR3 protein: CASLIPGTYEQYF
V gene: TRBV5-6; clone size: -; D gene: -; CDR3 length: 14; J gene: TRBJ1-3; CDR3 DNA: TGTGCCAGCAGCTTCTTGGCAGCTGGAAACACCATATATTTT; CDR3 protein: CASSFLAAGNTIYF
V gene: TRBV28; clone size: -; D gene: -; CDR3 length: 16; J gene: TRBJ2-1; CDR3 DNA: TGTGCCAGCAGTTTCCGGGGCAGCGGGTGGGGCAATGAGCAGTTCTTC; CDR3 protein: CASSFRGSGWGNEQFF
V gene: TRBV9; clone size: -; D gene: -; CDR3 length: 14; J gene: TRBJ1-1; CDR3 DNA: TGTGCCAGCAGCGTAGCTCAGACAACCACTGAAGCTTTCTTT; CDR3 protein: CASSVAQTTTEAFF
V gene: TRBV15; clone size: -; D gene: -; CDR3 length: 15; J gene: TRBJ2-3; CDR3 DNA: TGTGCCACCAGCAGAGCAGGCCCCGCGGGAGATACGCAGTATTTT; CDR3 protein: CATSRAGPAGDTQYF
V gene: TRBV5-1; clone size: few; D gene: TRBD2; CDR3 length: 14; J gene: TRBJ2-7; CDR3 DNA: TGCGCCAGCAGCCAGGGCGGACTAGCCCACGAGCAGTACTTC; CDR3 protein: CASSQGGLAHEQYF
V gene: TRBV5-4; clone size: -; D gene: TRBD2; CDR3 length: 15; J gene: TRBJ2-7; CDR3 DNA: TGTGCCAGCAGCCGGGAGGTGGGTTTTAACTACGAGCAGTACTTC; CDR3 protein: CASSREVGFNYEQYF
V gene: TRBV7-2; clone size: few; D gene: -; CDR3 length: 14; J gene: TRBJ1-2; CDR3 DNA: TGTGCCAGCAGCTTAATTGGTCGGGGGGGAGGCTACACCTTC; CDR3 protein: CASSLIGRGGGYTF
V gene: TRBV6-5; clone size: -; D gene: TRBD2; CDR3 length: 13; J gene: TRBJ2-2; CDR3 DNA: TGTGCCAGCAGTCGGGAGGGTCCCGGGGAGCTGTTTTTT; CDR3 protein: CASSREGPGELFF
V gene: TRBV9; clone size: few; D gene: TRBD2; CDR3 length: 17; J gene: TRBJ2-2; CDR3 DNA: TGTGCCAGCAGCCCTCACGGGACTAGCGGCTTAACCGGGGAGCTGTTTTTT; CDR3 protein: CASSPHGTSGLTGELFF
V gene: TRBV11-2; clone size: few; D gene: TRBD2; CDR3 length: 17; J gene: TRBJ2-2; CDR3 DNA: TGTGCCAGCAGCGCGCCGGGACTAGCCCTAAGGACCGGGGAGCTGTTTTTT; CDR3 protein: CASSAPGLALRTGELFF
V gene: TRBV4-1; clone size: -; D gene: -; CDR3 length: 14; J gene: TRBJ2-1; CDR3 DNA: TGCGCCAGCAGCCAACTAGCGAGGAAAAATGAGCAGTTCTTC; CDR3 protein: CASSQLARKNEQFF
V gene: TRBV7-2; clone size: -; D gene: TRBD2; CDR3 length: 16; J gene: TRBJ2-5; CDR3 DNA: TGTGCCAGCAGCTTAGGCGGTAGCGGGAGGCAAGAGACCCAGTACTTC; CDR3 protein: CASSLGGSGRQETQYF
V gene: TRBV5-1; clone size: -; D gene: TRBD2; CDR3 length: 18; J gene: TRBJ2-2; CDR3 DNA: TGCGCCAGCAGCTTGGCTATAGCGGGGGGGCGGGGCACCGGGGAGCTGTTTTTT; CDR3 protein: CASSLAIAGGRGTGELFF
V gene: TRBV10-3; clone size: -; D gene: TRBD1; CDR3 length: 16; J gene: TRBJ1-1; CDR3 DNA: TGTGCCATCAGTGCTCTACAGGGGGCGTCACGAACTGAAGCTTTCTTT; CDR3 protein: CAISALQGASRTEAFF
V gene: TRBV6-1; clone size: -; D gene: TRBD1; CDR3 length: 18; J gene: TRBJ2-7; CDR3 DNA: TGTGCCAGCAGTGTTGGACAGGGTAGGGTAGGCCCTTCCTACGAGCAGTACTTC; CDR3 protein: CASSVGQGRVGPSYEQYF
V gene: TRBV5-1; clone size: -; D gene: -; CDR3 length: 16; J gene: TRBJ2-7; CDR3 DNA: TGCGCCAGCAGCTTGGGGTCTAGCTCAAGCTCCTACGAGCAGTACTTC; CDR3 protein: CASSLGSSSSSYEQYF
V gene: TRBV28; clone size: -; D gene: TRBD2; CDR3 length: 17; J gene: TRBJ2-2; CDR3 DNA: TGTGCCAGCCTGTCCTGGGCGGGGGGAAAGAACACCGGGGAGCTGTTTTTT; CDR3 protein: CASLSWAGGKNTGELFF
V gene: TRBV27; clone size: -; D gene: -; CDR3 length: 14; J gene: TRBJ2-3; CDR3 DNA: TGTGCCAGCAGTTCGCCCCGCCGTAGTGATACGCAGTATTTT; CDR3 protein: CASSSPRRSDTQYF
V gene: TRBV5-1; clone size: -; D gene: TRBD2; CDR3 length: 17; J gene: TRBJ2-2; CDR3 DNA: TGCGCCAGCAGCCCCGGACTAGCGGGAGGTTACACCGGGGAGCTGTTTTTT; CDR3 protein: CASSPGLAGGYTGELFF
V gene: TRBV18; clone size: once; D gene: -; CDR3 length: 17; J gene: TRBJ1-3; CDR3 DNA: TGTGCCAGCTCACCCACTTCTGCGGACTACTCTGGAAACACCATATATTTT; CDR3 protein: CASSPTSADYSGNTIYF
V gene: TRBV20-1; clone size: -; D gene: -; CDR3 length: 11; J gene: TRBJ1-1; CDR3 DNA: TGCAGTGCGACACAGAACACTGAAGCTTTCTTT; CDR3 protein: CSATQNTEAFF
V gene: TRBV27; clone size: -; D gene: TRBD2; CDR3 length: 16; J gene: TRBJ2-7; CDR3 DNA: TGTGCCAGCAGTTTAGCCGGACTAGCGGACCAATACGAGCAGTACTTC; CDR3 protein: CASSLAGLADQYEQYF
V gene: TRBV2; clone size: -; D gene: -; CDR3 length: 13; J gene: TRBJ2-3; CDR3 DNA: TGTGCCAGCTCCGGGACACTCCGTGATACGCAGTATTTT; CDR3 protein: CASSGTLRDTQYF
V gene: TRBV5-1; clone size: -; D gene: -; CDR3 length: 15; J gene: TRBJ2-5; CDR3 DNA: TGCGCCAGCAGCCCGCAAACGGGGGAGCTGGAGACCCAGTACTTC; CDR3 protein: CASSPQTGELETQYF
V gene: TRBV15; clone size: -; D gene: -; CDR3 length: 15; J gene: TRBJ2-1; CDR3 DNA: TGTGCCACCAGCTTTAGTACAGGGCGGGACAATGAGCAGTTCTTC; CDR3 protein: CATSFSTGRDNEQFF
V gene: TRBV7-3; clone size: -; D gene: -; CDR3 length: 15; J gene: TRBJ1-3; CDR3 DNA: TGTGCCAGCAGCTCACAGGGCATGTCTGGAAACACCATATATTTT; CDR3 protein: CASSSQGMSGNTIYF
V gene: TRBV6-1; clone size: -; D gene: TRBD2; CDR3 length: 18; J gene: TRBJ2-7; CDR3 DNA: TGTGCCAGCAGTGAACCCGGGACTAGCGGGGGGAAGACCTACGAGCAGTACTTC; CDR3 protein: CASSEPGTSGGKTYEQYF
V gene: TRBV5-1; clone size: few; D gene: -; CDR3 length: 20; J gene: TRBJ2-1; CDR3 DNA: TGCGCCAGCAGCTTCAACGAGTGGGGGGGATGGACAGGGATTTACAATGAGCAGTTCTTC; CDR3 protein: CASSFNEWGGWTGIYNEQFF
V gene: TRBV4-2; clone size: medium-sized; D gene: -; CDR3 length: 15; J gene: TRBJ2-7; CDR3 DNA: TGTGCCAGCAGCCAAGTAAGCGGAACCACCTACGAGCAGTACTTC; CDR3 protein: CASSQVSGTTYEQYF
V gene: TRBV7-8; clone size: -; D gene: -; CDR3 length: 11; J gene: TRBJ2-3; CDR3 DNA: TGTGCCAGCAAGGAGGGAGATACGCAGTATTTT; CDR3 protein: CASKEGDTQYF
V gene: TRBV19; clone size: few; D gene: TRBD1; CDR3 length: 14; J gene: TRBJ1-1; CDR3 DNA: TGTGCCAGTAGCAGGGACAGGAGGAACACTGAAGCTTTCTTT; CDR3 protein: CASSRDRRNTEAFF
V gene: TRBV6-5; clone size: -; D gene: -; CDR3 length: 15; J gene: TRBJ2-1; CDR3 DNA: TGTGCCAGCAGTTCTTTCGAGAGCTCCTACAATGAGCAGTTCTTC; CDR3 protein: CASSSFESSYNEQFF
V gene: TRBV6-1; clone size: -; D gene: TRBD2; CDR3 length: 15; J gene: TRBJ2-3; CDR3 DNA: TGTGCCAGCAGTGAATCGCGGGAGGCCTCAGATACGCAGTATTTT; CDR3 protein: CASSESREASDTQYF
V gene: TRBV28; clone size: -; D gene: -; CDR3 length: 15; J gene: TRBJ2-3; CDR3 DNA: TGTGCCAGCAGTTCTTCTGGCGGGCCGAGGTATACGCAGTATTTT; CDR3 protein: CASSSSGGPRYTQYF
V gene: TRBV2; clone size: -; D gene: TRBD2; CDR3 length: 16; J gene: TRBJ2-2; CDR3 DNA: TGTGCCAGCACCGGGACTAGCGGCACGAACACCGGGGAGCTGTTTTTT; CDR3 protein: CASTGTSGTNTGELFF
V gene: TRBV21-1; clone size: -; D gene: -; CDR3 length: 16; J gene: TRBJ2-1; CDR3 DNA: TGTGCCAGCAGCAAAGGGGGGGGCCGGCCCTCCAATGAGCAGTTCTTC; CDR3 protein: CASSKGGGRPSNEQFF
V gene: TRBV19; clone size: -; D gene: TRBD1; CDR3 length: 14; J gene: TRBJ1-2; CDR3 DNA: TGTGCCAGTAGTTCCGGGGACAGGGGAGGCGGCTACACCTTC; CDR3 protein: CASSSGDRGGGYTF